The 12 T cell receptor beta chains below were found in one sample sequenced in a study of T cell changes during pregnancy in multiple sclerosis. Assay used: immunoSEQ multiplex PCR; TCRdb lists only in-frame clones, some missing. In the table there are 60,000 to 80,000 clones, 80% to 90% of which are singletons. The material sequenced was peripheral blood, taken before pregnancy. The receptors shown here come from a female donor with multiple sclerosis, enrolled in a pregnancy study.

This chain links TRBV18 with TRBJ1-1, with 12 bases that match TRBD1. The CDR3 sequence is 17 residues long. V gave up 4 bases and J gave up 1 base; unmatched junction bases: 7. Germline CDR1 reads KGHSH; CDR2 reads LQKENI. In DNA form, the CDR3 reads TGTGCCAGCTCACTCGTTGGGACAGGGGGCCCGAACACTGAAGCTTTCTTT. Translating it yields CASSLVGTGGPNTEAFF.

This chain links TRBV5-1 with TRBJ2-7; 12 bases line up with TRBD2. Germline-derived CDR1 and CDR2 are SGHRS and YFSETQ. V shed 4 bases, J shed 1 base, and the junction held 3 bases outside the gene matches. The CDR3 contains 15 residues. The CDR3 nucleotides read TGCGCCAGCAGCGTCGGGACTAGCGGGTCCTACGAGCAGTACTTC. It translates to CASSVGTSGSYEQYF.

This clone was found once. The gene calls are TRBV15 and TRBJ2-3, with D maybe TRBD2 (5 bases). The CDR3 extends over 13 amino acids. Trimming took 6 bases from V and 0 from J, leaving 7 bases between them. Germline values: CDR1 LNHNV, CDR2 YYDKDF (reference sequence). Written as DNA, the CDR3 is TGTGCCACCAGGTGGACTAGCACAGATACGCAGTATTTT. Residues: CATRWTSTDTQYF.

The chain has TRBV7-2 and TRBJ1-2; 8 bases align to TRBD1. Germline V CDR1 and CDR2: SGHTA, FQGNSA. Trimming at V came to 1 base and at J to 4 bases, leaving 5 bases not matched to a gene. This CDR3 has 15 residues. The CDR3 coding sequence is TGTGCCAGCAGCTTAGTTTTACAGGGGGGCTATGGCTACACCTTC. Protein sequence: CASSLVLQGGYGYTF.

The rearrangement uses TRBV19 and TRBJ1-2; the match to TRBD1 covers 7 bases. Germline assignment: CDR1 LNHDA and CDR2 SQIVND (reference sequence). The CDR3 loop spans 14 amino acids. With 6 bases clipped from V and 2 bases from J, the junction kept 6 bases outside the gene matches. In nucleotides, the CDR3 is TGTGCCAGTAGCCCGATGGGACAGAACTATGGCTACACCTTC. This translates into CASSPMGQNYGYTF.

The chain employs TRBV7-3 and TRBJ2-7, with D perhaps matching TRBD2 (6 bases). This CDR3 comprises 15 residues. The germline CDR1 and CDR2 sequences are SGHTA and FQGTGA. Trimming cost V 2 bases and J 0 bases, with 11 bases left between them. CDR3 in DNA: TGTGCCAGCAGCTTAGGACTACCAGGCTCCTACGAGCAGTACTTC. This sequence encodes CASSLGLPGSYEQYF.

This chain uses TRBV5-6 with TRBJ2-5; no clear D. Looked up from germline, CDR1 is SGHDT and CDR2 is YYEEEE. This CDR3 comprises 13 residues. V lost 2 bases and J lost 4, with 9 bases in between. CDR3 region: CASSFRQVETQYF. The CDR3 nucleotides read TGTGCCAGCAGCTTCAGACAAGTAGAGACCCAGTACTTC.

This chain links TRBV6-4 with TRBJ2-3; 9 bases are a match to TRBD2. This CDR3 has 15 amino acids. Germline CDR1 reads MRHNA; CDR2 reads SNTAGT. J lost 0 bases, V lost 3 bases, and 1 base had no gene match. The CDR3 DNA follows: TGTGCCAGCAGTGAGGCGGGAGGGAGCACAGATACGCAGTATTTT. The encoded protein is CASSEAGGSTDTQYF.

V and J are TRBV5-1 and TRBJ2-4; 7 positions agree with TRBD1. Looked up from germline, CDR1 is SGHRS and CDR2 is YFSETQ. V shed 4 bases and J 2 bases; nucleotides not matched to a gene: 6. The CDR3 extends over 15 amino acids. The CDR3 region has the DNA TGCGCCAGCAGCATTCCGGGACAGTCCAAAAACATTCAGTACTTC. Protein: CASSIPGQSKNIQYF. Combining the CDR3 with reference TRBV5-1 and TRBJ2-4 gives the whole variable domain KAGVTQTPRYLIKTRGQQVTLSCSPISGHRSVSWYQQTPGQGLQFLFEYFSETQRNKGNFPGRFSGRQFSNSRSEMNVSTLELGDSALYLCASSIPGQSKNIQYFGAGTRLSVL.

The chain is built from TRBV19 and TRBJ1-1; 8 nucleotides align to TRBD1. V lost 7 bases and J lost 0; bases outside the gene matches: 7. Germline values: CDR1 LNHDA, CDR2 SQIVND (reference sequence). The CDR3 covers 15 residues. DNA of the CDR3: TGTGCCAGTAAGGGGGACAGGACCATGAACACTGAAGCTTTCTTT. Translating it yields CASKGDRTMNTEAFF.

The CDR3 DNA follows: TGTGCCTGGAGTCCTATGGGAGGGGGCTACGAGCAGTACTTC. This codes for CAWSPMGGGYEQYF. V and J are TRBV30 and TRBJ2-7; D may be TRBD2 (7 bases). The CDR3 has 14 residues. V was pared by 2 bases and J by 3 bases, with 14 bases between. Germline V gene data show CDR1 as GTSNPN and CDR2 as SVGIG (reference sequence). The entire variable domain, with the rest obtained from reference TRBV30 and TRBJ2-7, is as follows: SQTIHQWPATLVQPVGSPLSLECTVEGTSNPNLYWYRQAAGRGLQLLFYSVGIGQISSEVPQNLSASRPQDRQFILSSKKLLLSDSGFYLCAWSPMGGGYEQYFGPGTRLTVT.

This chain links TRBV6-5 with TRBJ2-1; D is perhaps TRBD2 (7 bases). The germline gives CDR1 MNHEY, CDR2 SVGAGI. Between the trimmed V and J ends, which lost 8 bases and 11 bases, there was a span of 25 bases. The CDR3 extends over 15 amino acids. The CDR3 sequence is CASARGATTPRKQFF. The CDR3 region has the DNA TGTGCCAGCGCCCGGGGGGCGACAACCCCTCGGAAGCAGTTCTTC.